Detailed here is one TCR beta chain. After removal of 4 bases from V and 4 bases from J, the junction contained 6 bases not matched to a gene. The CDR3 spans 15 residues. From germline, CDR1 is SGHRS and CDR2 YFSETQ. The record originates from a study of blood T cell repertoires in COVID-19. Study context: Acute and convalescent COVID-19 samples came from the United States, Italy and Spain. PBMCs, B-cell-depleted T cells, or T cells were the source of the cDNA or gDNA that made up the material.

In the original workflow: Using reference gene primer amplification, nucleated cell counts were estimated. The table came from immunoSEQ multiplex PCR; TCRdb's copy has only in-frame clones and leaves some out. V and J calls and clone size are copied from that table; D and trimming were computed from the DNA. The sample lists about 86,000 clones, more than 75% occurring once. The sample comprised peripheral blood. This receptor was obtained from a woman aged 80 or older with acute or convalescent COVID-19. The chain has TRBV5-1 and TRBJ2-3; 10 bases line up with TRBD2. CDR3 sequence reads: CASSAGTSVPDTQYF. CDR3 sequence (DNA): TGCGCCAGCAGCGCCGGGACTAGCGTCCCAGATACGCAGTATTTT.